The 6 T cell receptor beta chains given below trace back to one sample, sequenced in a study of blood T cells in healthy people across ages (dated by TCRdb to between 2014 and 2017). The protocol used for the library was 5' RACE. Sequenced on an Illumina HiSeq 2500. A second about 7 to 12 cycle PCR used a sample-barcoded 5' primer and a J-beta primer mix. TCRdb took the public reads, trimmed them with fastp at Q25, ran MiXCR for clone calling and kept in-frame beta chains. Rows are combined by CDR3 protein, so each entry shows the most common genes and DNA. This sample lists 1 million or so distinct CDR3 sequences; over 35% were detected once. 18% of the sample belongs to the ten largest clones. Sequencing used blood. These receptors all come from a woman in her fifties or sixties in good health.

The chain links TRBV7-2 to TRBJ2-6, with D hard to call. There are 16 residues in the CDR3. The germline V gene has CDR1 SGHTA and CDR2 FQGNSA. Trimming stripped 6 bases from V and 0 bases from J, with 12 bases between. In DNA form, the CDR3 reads TGTGCCAGCAGTCAAAACCCGCACTCTGGGGCCAACGTCCTGACTTTC. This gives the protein CASSQNPHSGANVLTF.

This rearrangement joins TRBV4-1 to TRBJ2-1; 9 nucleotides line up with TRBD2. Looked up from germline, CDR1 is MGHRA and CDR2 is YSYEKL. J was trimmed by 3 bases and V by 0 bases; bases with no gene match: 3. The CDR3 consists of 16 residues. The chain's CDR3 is CASSQEETSGYNEQFF. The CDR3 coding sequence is TGCGCCAGCAGCCAAGAGGAGACTAGCGGCTACAATGAGCAGTTCTTC.

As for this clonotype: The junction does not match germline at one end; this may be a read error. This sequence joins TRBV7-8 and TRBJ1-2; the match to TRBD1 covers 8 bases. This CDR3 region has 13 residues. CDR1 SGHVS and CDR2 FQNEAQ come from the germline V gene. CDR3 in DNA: TGTACCAGCAGCCTAGGACAGGGAGCTGGCTACACCTTC. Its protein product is CTSSLGQGAGYTF.

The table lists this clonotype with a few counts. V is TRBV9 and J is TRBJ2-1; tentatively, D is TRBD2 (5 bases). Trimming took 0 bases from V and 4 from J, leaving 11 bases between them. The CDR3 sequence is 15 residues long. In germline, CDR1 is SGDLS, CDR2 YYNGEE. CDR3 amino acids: CASSVGFSGYNEQFF. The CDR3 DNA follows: TGTGCCAGCAGCGTAGGTTTCAGCGGATACAATGAGCAGTTCTTC.

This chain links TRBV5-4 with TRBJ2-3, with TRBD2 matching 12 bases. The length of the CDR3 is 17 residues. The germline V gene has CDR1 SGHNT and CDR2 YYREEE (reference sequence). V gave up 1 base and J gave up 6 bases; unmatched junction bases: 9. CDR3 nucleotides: TGTGCCAGCAGCTTGTCCCTAGCGGGAGGGCCTAAGGATACGCAGTATTTT. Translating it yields CASSLSLAGGPKDTQYF. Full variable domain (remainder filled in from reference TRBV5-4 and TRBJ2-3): ETGVTQSPTHLIKTRGQQVTLRCSSQSGHNTVSWYQQALGQGPQFIFQYYREEENGRGNFPPRFSGLQFPNYSSELNVNALELDDSALYLCASSLSLAGGPKDTQYFGPGTRLTVL.

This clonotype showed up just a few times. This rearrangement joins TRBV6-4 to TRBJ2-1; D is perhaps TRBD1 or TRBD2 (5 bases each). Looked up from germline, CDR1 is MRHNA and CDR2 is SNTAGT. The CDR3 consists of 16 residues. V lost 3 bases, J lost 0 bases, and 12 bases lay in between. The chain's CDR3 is CASSDVEGSSYNEQFF. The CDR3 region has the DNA TGTGCCAGCAGTGATGTCGAGGGGAGCTCCTACAATGAGCAGTTCTTC.